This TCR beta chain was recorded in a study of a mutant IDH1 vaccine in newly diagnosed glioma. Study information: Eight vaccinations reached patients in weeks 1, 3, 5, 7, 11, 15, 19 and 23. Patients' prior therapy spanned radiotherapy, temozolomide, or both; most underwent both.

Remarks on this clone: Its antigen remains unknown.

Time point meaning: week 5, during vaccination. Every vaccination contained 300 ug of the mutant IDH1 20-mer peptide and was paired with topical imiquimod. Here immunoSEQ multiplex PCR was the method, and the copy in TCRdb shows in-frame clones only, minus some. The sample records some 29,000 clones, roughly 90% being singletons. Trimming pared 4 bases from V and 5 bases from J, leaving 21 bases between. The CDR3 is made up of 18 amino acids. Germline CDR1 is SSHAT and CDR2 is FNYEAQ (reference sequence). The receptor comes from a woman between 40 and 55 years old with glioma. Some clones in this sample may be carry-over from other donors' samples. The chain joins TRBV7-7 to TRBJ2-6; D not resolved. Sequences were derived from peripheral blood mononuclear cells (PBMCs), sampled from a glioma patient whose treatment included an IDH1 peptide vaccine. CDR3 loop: CASSYLNKPQSRANVLTF. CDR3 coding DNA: TGTGCCAGCAGCTATTTAAATAAGCCACAAAGTCGGGCCAACGTCCTGACTTTC.